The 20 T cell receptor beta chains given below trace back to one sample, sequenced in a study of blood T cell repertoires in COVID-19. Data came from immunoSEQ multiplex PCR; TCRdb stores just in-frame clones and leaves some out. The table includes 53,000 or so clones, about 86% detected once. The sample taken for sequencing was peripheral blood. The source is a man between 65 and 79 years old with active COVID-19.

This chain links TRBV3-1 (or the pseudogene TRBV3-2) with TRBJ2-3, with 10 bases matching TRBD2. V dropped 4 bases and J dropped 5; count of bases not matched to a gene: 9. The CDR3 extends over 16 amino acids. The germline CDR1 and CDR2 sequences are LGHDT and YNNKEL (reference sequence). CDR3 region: CASSPTPLAGKDTQYF. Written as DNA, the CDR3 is TGTGCCAGCAGCCCGACTCCACTAGCGGGGAAAGATACGCAGTATTTT.

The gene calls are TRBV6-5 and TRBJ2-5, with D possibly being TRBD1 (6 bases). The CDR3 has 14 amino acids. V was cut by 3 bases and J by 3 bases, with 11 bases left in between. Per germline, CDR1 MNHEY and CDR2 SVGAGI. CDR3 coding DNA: TGTGCCAGCAGTTATCAGGGGCTAGAAGAGACCCAGTACTTC. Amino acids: CASSYQGLEETQYF.

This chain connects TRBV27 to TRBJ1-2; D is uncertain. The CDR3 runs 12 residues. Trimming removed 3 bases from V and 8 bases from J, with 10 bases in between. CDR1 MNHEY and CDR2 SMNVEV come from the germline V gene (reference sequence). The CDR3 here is CASSFRDGGYTF. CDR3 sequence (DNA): TGTGCCAGCAGTTTCCGGGATGGGGGCTACACCTTC.

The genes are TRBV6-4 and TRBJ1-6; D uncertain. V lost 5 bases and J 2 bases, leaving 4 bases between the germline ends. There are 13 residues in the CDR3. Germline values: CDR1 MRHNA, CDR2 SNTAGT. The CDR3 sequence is CASSSTYNSPLHF. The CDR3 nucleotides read TGTGCCAGCAGTTCAACCTATAATTCACCCCTCCACTTT.

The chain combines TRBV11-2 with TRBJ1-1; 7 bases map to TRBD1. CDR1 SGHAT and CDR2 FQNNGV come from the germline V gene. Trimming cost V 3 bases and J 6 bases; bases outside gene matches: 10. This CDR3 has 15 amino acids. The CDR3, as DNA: TGTGCCAGCAGCTTTTTAGAGGGGGCAAGGGCTGAAGCTTTCTTT. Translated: CASSFLEGARAEAFF.

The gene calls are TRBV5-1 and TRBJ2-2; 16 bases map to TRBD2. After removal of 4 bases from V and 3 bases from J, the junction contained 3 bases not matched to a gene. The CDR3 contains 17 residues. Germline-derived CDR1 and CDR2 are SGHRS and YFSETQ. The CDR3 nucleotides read TGCGCCAGCAGCCCGGGACTAGCGGGGGGGCACACCGGGGAGCTGTTTTTT. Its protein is CASSPGLAGGHTGELFF. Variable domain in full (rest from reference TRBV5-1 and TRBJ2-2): KAGVTQTPRYLIKTRGQQVTLSCSPISGHRSVSWYQQTPGQGLQFLFEYFSETQRNKGNFPGRFSGRQFSNSRSEMNVSTLELGDSALYLCASSPGLAGGHTGELFFGEGSRLTVL.

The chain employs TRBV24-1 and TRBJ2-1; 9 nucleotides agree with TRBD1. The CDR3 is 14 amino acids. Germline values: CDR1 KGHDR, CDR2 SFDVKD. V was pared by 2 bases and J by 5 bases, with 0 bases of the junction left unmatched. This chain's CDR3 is CATSDWDRDNEQFF. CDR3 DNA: TGTGCCACCAGTGATTGGGACAGGGACAATGAGCAGTTCTTC.

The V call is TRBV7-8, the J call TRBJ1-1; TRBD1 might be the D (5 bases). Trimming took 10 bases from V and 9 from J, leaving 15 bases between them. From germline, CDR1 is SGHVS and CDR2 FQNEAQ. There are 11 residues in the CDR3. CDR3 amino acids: CATADRVKAFF. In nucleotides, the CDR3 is TGTGCCACCGCTGACAGAGTCAAAGCTTTCTTT.

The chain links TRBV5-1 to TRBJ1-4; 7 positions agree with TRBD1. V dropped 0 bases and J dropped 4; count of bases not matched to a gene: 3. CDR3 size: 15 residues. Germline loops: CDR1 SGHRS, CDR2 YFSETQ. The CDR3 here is CASSLVQGNNEKLFF. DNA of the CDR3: TGCGCCAGCAGCTTGGTACAGGGGAATAATGAAAAACTGTTTTTT.

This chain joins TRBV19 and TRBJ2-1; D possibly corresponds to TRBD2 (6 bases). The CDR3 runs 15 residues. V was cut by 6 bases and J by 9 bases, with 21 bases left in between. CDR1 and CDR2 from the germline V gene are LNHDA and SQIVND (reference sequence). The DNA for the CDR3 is TGTGCCAGTAGCGCCGGGACTCCCCCGGCCAGTGAGCAGTTCTTC. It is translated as CASSAGTPPASEQFF.

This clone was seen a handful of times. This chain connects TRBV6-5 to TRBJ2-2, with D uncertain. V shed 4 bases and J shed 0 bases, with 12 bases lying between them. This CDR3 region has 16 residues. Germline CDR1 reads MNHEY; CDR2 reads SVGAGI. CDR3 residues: CASSSGRVANTGELFF. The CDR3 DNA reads TGTGCCAGCAGTTCTGGGCGTGTCGCGAACACCGGGGAGCTGTTTTTT.

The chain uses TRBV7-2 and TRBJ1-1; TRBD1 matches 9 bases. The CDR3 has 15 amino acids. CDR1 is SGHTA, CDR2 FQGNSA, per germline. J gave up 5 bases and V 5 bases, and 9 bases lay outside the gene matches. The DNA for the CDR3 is TGTGCCAGCAGCCGCGACGGAGGACAGGGGACTGAAGCTTTCTTT. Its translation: CASSRDGGQGTEAFF.

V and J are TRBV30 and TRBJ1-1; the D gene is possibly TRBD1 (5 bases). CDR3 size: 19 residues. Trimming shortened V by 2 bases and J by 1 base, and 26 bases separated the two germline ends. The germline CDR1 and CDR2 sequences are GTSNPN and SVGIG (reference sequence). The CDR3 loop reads CAWSKEYRIIRGGNTEAFF. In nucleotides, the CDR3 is TGTGCCTGGAGTAAGGAGTACAGAATCATTCGGGGGGGGAACACTGAAGCTTTCTTT.

This chain's CDR3 is CASSPGHGFQETQYF. CDR3 nucleotide sequence: TGTGCCAGCAGCCCGGGACACGGGTTTCAAGAGACCCAGTACTTC. This rearrangement joins TRBV7-8 to TRBJ2-5; maybe TRBD1 (6 bases). Between the trimmed V and J ends, which lost 5 bases and 2 bases, there was a span of 15 bases. The germline CDR1 and CDR2 sequences are SGHVS and FQNEAQ. The CDR3 sequence is 15 residues long. The full variable domain, in which reference TRBV7-8 and TRBJ2-5 provide the parts outside the CDR3, is GAGVSQSPRYKVAKRGQDVALRCDPISGHVSLFWYQQALGQGPEFLTYFQNEAQLDKSGLPSDRFFAERPEGSVSTLKIQRTQQEDSAVYLCASSPGHGFQETQYFGPGTRLLVL.

The CDR3 nucleotides read TGTGCAAGTCGCAAGACAGGGTGGGATTCACCCCTCCACTTT. It codes for CASRKTGWDSPLHF. The chain combines TRBV12-2 with TRBJ1-6; no check of the table's D call, TRBD1, against the DNA was made. TRBV12-2 is designated a pseudogene. There are 14 residues in the CDR3.

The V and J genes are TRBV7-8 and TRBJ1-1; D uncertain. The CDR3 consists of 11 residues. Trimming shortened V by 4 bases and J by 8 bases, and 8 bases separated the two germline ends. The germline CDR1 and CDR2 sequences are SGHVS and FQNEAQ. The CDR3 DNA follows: TGTGCCAGCAGCTCCAGCGGAGAAGCTTTCTTT. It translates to CASSSSGEAFF.

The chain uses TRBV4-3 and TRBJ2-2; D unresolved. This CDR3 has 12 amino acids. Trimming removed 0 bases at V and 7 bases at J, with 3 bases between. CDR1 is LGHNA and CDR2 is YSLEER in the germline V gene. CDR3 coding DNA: TGCGCCAGCAGCCAAGAACTCGGGGAGCTGTTTTTT. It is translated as CASSQELGELFF.

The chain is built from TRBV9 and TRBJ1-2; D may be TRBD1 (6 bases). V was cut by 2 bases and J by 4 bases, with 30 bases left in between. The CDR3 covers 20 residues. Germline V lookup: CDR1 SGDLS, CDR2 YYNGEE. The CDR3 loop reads CASSVSRDYGGPSPLYGYTF. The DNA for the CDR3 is TGTGCCAGCAGCGTTTCACGAGACTACGGGGGGCCTTCTCCCCTCTATGGCTACACCTTC.

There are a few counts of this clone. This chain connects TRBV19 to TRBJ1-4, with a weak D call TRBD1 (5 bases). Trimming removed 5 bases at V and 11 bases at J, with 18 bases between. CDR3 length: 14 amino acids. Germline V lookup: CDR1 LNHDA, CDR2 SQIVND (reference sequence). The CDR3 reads CASSPGTGVFKLFF. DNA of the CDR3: TGTGCCAGTAGTCCCGGGACGGGGGTTTTCAAACTGTTTTTT.

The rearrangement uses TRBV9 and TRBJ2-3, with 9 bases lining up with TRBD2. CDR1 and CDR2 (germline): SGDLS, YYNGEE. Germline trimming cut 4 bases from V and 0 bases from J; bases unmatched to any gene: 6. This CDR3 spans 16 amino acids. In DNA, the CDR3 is TGTGCCAGCAGCAAGGGACTAGCCCAAAGCACAGATACGCAGTATTTT. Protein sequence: CASSKGLAQSTDTQYF.